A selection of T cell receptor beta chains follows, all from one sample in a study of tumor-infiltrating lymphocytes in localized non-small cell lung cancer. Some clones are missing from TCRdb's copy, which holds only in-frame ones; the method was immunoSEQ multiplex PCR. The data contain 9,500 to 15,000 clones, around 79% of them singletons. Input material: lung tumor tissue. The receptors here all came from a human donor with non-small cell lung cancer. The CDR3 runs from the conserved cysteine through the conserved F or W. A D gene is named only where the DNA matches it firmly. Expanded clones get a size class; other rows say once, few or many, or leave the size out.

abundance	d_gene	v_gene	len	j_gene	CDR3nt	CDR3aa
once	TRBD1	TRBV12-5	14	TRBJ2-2	TGTGCTAGTGGCACCGGGACAGGTAGCGGGGAGCTGTTTTTT	CASGTGTGSGELFF
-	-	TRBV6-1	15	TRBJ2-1	TGTGCCAGCAGTGCCGTCTACATCTCCTACAATGAGCAGTTCTTC	CASSAVYISYNEQFF
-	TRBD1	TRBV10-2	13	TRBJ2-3	TGCGCCAGCAGGGAAACCGGGACAGGGAGGCAGTATTTT	CASRETGTGRQYF
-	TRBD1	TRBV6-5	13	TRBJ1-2	TGTGCCAGCAGCCGGGACAGAGTCTATGGCTACACCTTC	CASSRDRVYGYTF
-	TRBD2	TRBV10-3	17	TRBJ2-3	TGTGCCATCAGATCGGGACTAGCGGGAGGTAGCACAGATACGCAGTATTTT	CAIRSGLAGGSTDTQYF
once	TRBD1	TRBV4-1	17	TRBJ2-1	TGCGCCAGCAGCCAAGATCCCAACAGGGGATTCTCAGGGGAGCAGTTCTTC	CASSQDPNRGFSGEQFF
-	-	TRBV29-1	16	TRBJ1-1	TGCAGCGTTGAAAGACAGGCCTTGGGGGTGAACACTGAAGCTTTCTTT	CSVERQALGVNTEAFF
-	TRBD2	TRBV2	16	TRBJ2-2	TGTGCCAGCAGGGGTACTAGCGGGAGTTTCACCGGGGAGCTGTTTTTT	CASRGTSGSFTGELFF
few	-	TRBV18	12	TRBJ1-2	TGTGCCAGCTCACCTGACAGCTATGGCTACACCTTC	CASSPDSYGYTF
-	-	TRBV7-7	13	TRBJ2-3	TGTGCCAGTGCGCTAGCAGGCACAGATACGCAGTATTTT	CASALAGTDTQYF
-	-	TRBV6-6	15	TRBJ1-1	TGTGCCAGCGCCAGCGGAGCAGGAGGGTTGCCTGAAGCTTTCTTT	CASASGAGGLPEAFF
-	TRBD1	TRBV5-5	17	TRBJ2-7	TGTGCCAGCAGCCTGGGGGGAGTAAGGGACAGGGGTTACGAGCAGTACTTC	CASSLGGVRDRGYEQYF
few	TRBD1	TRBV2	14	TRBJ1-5	TGTGCCAGCAAGGGGGACAGCGGCAATCAGCCCCAGCATTTT	CASKGDSGNQPQHF
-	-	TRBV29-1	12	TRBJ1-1	TGCAGCGTTAACGAAGGGAACACTGAAGCTTTCTTT	CSVNEGNTEAFF
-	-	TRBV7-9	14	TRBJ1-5	TGTGCCAGCAGCTTAGAGTCAGAAAAACAGCCCCAGCATTTT	CASSLESEKQPQHF
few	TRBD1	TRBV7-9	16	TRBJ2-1	TGTGCCAGCAGCTTAGGGGACAGGGGTCCCTACAATGAGCAGTTCTTC	CASSLGDRGPYNEQFF
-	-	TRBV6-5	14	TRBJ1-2	TGTGCCAGCAGTCGACTTGACAGCCCCCTTGGCTACACCTTC	CASSRLDSPLGYTF
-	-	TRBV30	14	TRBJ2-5	TGTGCCTGGACGCCGGGATATAGCCAAGAGACCCAGTACTTC	CAWTPGYSQETQYF
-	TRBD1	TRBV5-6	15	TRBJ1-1	TGTGCCAGCTCTGGACAGGGGTTGGTTTTTGTTGGAGCTTTCTTT	CASSGQGLVFVGAFF
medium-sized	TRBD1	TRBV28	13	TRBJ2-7	TGTGCCAGCAGGCCGCCCTCCTTGACAGGGCTCTACTTC	CASRPPSLTGLYF
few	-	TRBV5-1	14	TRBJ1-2	TGCGCCAGCAGCTTGGAAGGGGGTCGGAGCGGCTACACCTTC	CASSLEGGRSGYTF
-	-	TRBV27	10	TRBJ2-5	TGTGCCAGCAGTTACGAGACCCAGTACTTC	CASSYETQYF
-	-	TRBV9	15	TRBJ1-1	TGTGCCAGCAGCGCCCCGTCCGGGGGGATCAGTGAAGCTTTCTTT	CASSAPSGGISEAFF
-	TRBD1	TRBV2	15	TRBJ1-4	TGTGCCAGTCGACGGCAGGGGGCGGATAATGAAAAACTGTTTTTT	CASRRQGADNEKLFF
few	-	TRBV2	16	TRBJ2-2	TGTGCCAGCATCCCCGTGTCGGGGGGCAGAAACGGGGAGCTGTTTTTT	CASIPVSGGRNGELFF
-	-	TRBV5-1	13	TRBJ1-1	TGCGCCAGCAGCTTGGCAGGGTCCACTGAAGCTTTCTTT	CASSLAGSTEAFF
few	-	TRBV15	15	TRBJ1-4	TGTGCCACCAGCAGAGATAAAGGGTTTGGGGAAAAACTGTTTTTT	CATSRDKGFGEKLFF
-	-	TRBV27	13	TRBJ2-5	TGTGCCAAGCCCTCCAGGCACAAAGAGACCCAGTACTTC	CAKPSRHKETQYF
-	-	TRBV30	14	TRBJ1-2	TGTGCCTGGAGAGAAGGGGGGGATTCTGACGGCTACACCTTC	CAWREGGDSDGYTF
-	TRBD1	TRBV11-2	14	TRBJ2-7	TGTGCCAGCAGCTCGCGACAGGGGACGTACGAGCAGTACTTC	CASSSRQGTYEQYF
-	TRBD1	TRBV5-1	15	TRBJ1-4	TGCGCCAGCAGCTCCTTGGGACAGGGAACTGAAAAACTGTTTTTT	CASSSLGQGTEKLFF
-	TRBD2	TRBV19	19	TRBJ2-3	TGTGCCAGTAGTACTTTGGGACGGGCGACTAGCGGAGGAGGCGATACGCAGTATTTT	CASSTLGRATSGGGDTQYF
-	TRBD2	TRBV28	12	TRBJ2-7	TGTGCCACCCAGCGGGAGAGGTTGGAGCAGTACTTC	CATQRERLEQYF
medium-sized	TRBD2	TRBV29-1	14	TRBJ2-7	TGCAGCGTTGTGGGGACTACGTTCTCCTACGAGCAGTACTTC	CSVVGTTFSYEQYF
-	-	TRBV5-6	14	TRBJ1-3	TGTGCCAGCAGCTTCGGCCGGACAAGAAACACCATATATTTT	CASSFGRTRNTIYF
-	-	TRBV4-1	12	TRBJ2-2	TGCGCCAGCAGCCCAGTTCTTGGGGAGCTGTTTTTT	CASSPVLGELFF
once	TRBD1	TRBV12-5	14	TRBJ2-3	TGTGCTAGTGGGGAACAGGGGCACACAGATACGCAGTATTTT	CASGEQGHTDTQYF
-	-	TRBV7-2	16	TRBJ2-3	TGTGCCAGCAGCTTGCCCCTGGGACCCGTCACAGATACGCAGTATTTT	CASSLPLGPVTDTQYF
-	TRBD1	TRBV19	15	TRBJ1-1	TGTGCCAGTAGTATAAGGGGACAGAGGAACACTGAAGCTTTCTTT	CASSIRGQRNTEAFF
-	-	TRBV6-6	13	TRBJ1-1	TGTGCCAGCAGATCACAGGGGAACACTGAAGCTTTCTTT	CASRSQGNTEAFF
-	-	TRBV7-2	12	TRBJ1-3	TGTGCCAGCAGCTTGACAGGAAACACCATATATTTT	CASSLTGNTIYF
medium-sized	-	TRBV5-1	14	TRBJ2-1	TGCGCCAGCGAGGAAGGACGGCCCTACAATGAGCAGTTCTTC	CASEEGRPYNEQFF
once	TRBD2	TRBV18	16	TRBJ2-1	TGTGCCAGCTCACCTACTAGCGGGGGGCCGGCGGATGAGCAGTTCTTC	CASSPTSGGPADEQFF
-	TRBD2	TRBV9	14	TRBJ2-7	TGTGCCAGCAGCGTTAGCGGGAGGGCCGGAGAGCAGTACTTC	CASSVSGRAGEQYF
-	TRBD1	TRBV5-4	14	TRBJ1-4	TGTGCCAGCAGCCTTGCAGGGGGTAATGAAAAACTGTTTTTT	CASSLAGGNEKLFF
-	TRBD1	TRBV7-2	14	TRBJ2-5	TGTGCCAGCAGCAAACAGGGGCGTGAAGAGACCCAGTACTTC	CASSKQGREETQYF
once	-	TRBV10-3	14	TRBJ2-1	TGTGCCATCAGTGAGTCCGCGATGGGGGATGAGCAGTTCTTC	CAISESAMGDEQFF
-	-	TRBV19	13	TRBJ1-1	TGTGCCAGTAGTATAGACGGTAACACTGAAGCTTTCTTT	CASSIDGNTEAFF
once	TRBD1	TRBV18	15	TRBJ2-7	TGTGCCAGCCGACCCTTACAGGGGGTAGGCTACGAGCAGTACTTC	CASRPLQGVGYEQYF
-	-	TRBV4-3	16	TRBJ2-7	TGCGCCAGCAGCCAGGATCCGGGACTGTTCTCCTACGAGCAGTACTTC	CASSQDPGLFSYEQYF